The 28 T cell receptor beta chains given below trace back to one sample, sequenced in a study of blood T cell repertoires in COVID-19. Only in-frame clones appear in the TCRdb table, and some are missing; sequencing was by immunoSEQ multiplex PCR. Among some 56,000 clones listed, 89% were seen once. Material for sequencing was peripheral blood. The receptor set was obtained from an older woman with COVID-19, enrolled during active disease.

This clone was recorded only once. This sequence joins TRBV2 and TRBJ1-3; possibly TRBD1 for D (5 bases). CDR1 SNHLY and CDR2 FYNNEI come from the germline V gene. The CDR3 runs to 16 residues. V was trimmed by 2 bases and J by 0 bases, leaving 11 bases between them. The chain's CDR3 is CASSENRLSSGNTIYF. CDR3 DNA sequence: TGTGCCAGCAGTGAAAACAGGCTCAGCTCTGGAAACACCATATATTTT.

A single count supports this clone. The CDR3, as DNA: TGTGCCAGCAGTTACGTGGGGGGGCCAGATACGCAGTATTTT. This gives the protein CASSYVGGPDTQYF. The chain joins TRBV6-2 or TRBV6-3 to TRBJ2-3; D may be TRBD2 (7 bases). Trimming pared 2 bases from V and 4 bases from J, leaving 10 bases between. The CDR3 length is 14 residues. The germline CDR1 and CDR2 sequences are MNHEY and SVGEGT.

This sequence joins TRBV7-2 and TRBJ1-2, with TRBD1 matching 11 bases. The length of the CDR3 is 18 residues. Trimming cost V 5 bases and J 3 bases; bases outside gene matches: 14. Per the germline V gene, CDR1 is SGHTA and CDR2 is FQGNSA. The CDR3 sequence is CASSTRDRGGRFYYGYTF. CDR3 nucleotide sequence: TGTGCCAGCAGCACTCGGGACAGGGGGGGCAGGTTCTACTATGGCTACACCTTC.

The V call is TRBV30, the J call TRBJ1-1; D may be TRBD1 (6 bases). The CDR3 is made up of 15 amino acids. CDR1 is GTSNPN and CDR2 is SVGIG in the germline V gene (reference sequence). Between the trimmed V and J ends, which lost 3 bases and 5 bases, there was a span of 19 bases. As DNA, the CDR3 is TGTGCCTGGAGAGACTGGGGACTAGGGGGGACTGAAGCTTTCTTT. Protein: CAWRDWGLGGTEAFF.

The V and J genes are TRBV25-1 and TRBJ1-5; D possibly corresponds to TRBD1 (6 bases). Germline CDR1 is MGHDK and CDR2 is SYGVNS. The CDR3 loop spans 14 amino acids. V dropped 6 bases and J dropped 1 base, with 10 bases sitting between them. The DNA of the CDR3 is TGTGCCAGCAGCACCACAGGGAGCAATCAGCCCCAGCATTTT. Translation gives CASSTTGSNQPQHF.

This clone was seen only once. V gene TRBV6-2 or TRBV6-3 combines with J gene TRBJ2-2; D ambiguous. The V end was cut by 0 bases, the J end by 0 bases, with 8 bases between. Germline V gene data show CDR1 as MNHEY and CDR2 as SVGEGT. This CDR3 comprises 16 residues. The CDR3 DNA is TGTGCCAGCAGTTACTCGAGCGAGCCGAACACCGGGGAGCTGTTTTTT. Encoded protein: CASSYSSEPNTGELFF.

In this sample, this clone turned up a few times. V and J are TRBV2 and TRBJ1-1; D gene unclear. CDR3 size: 12 residues. V was shortened by 3 bases and J by 10 bases, with 12 bases between the two germline ends. From germline, CDR1 is SNHLY and CDR2 FYNNEI. The CDR3 coding sequence is TGTGCCAGCAGTGACCCCCCCAGCGGAGCTTTCTTT. Its protein product is CASSDPPSGAFF.

This chain links TRBV7-2 with TRBJ2-5; D may be TRBD2 (5 bases). From germline, CDR1 is SGHTA and CDR2 FQGNSA. The CDR3 covers 16 residues. Trimming left V 1 base short and J 2 bases short, with 14 bases between. The DNA of the CDR3 is TGTGCCAGCAGCTTAGGGCTAGCCACCGAGCAAGAGACCCAGTACTTC. Protein sequence: CASSLGLATEQETQYF.

The chain carries TRBV4-1 and TRBJ2-2, with D possibly matching TRBD2 (6 bases). Looked up from germline, CDR1 is MGHRA and CDR2 is YSYEKL. This CDR3 has 16 residues. Trimming stripped 3 bases from V and 3 bases from J, with 14 bases between. The CDR3 DNA reads TGCGCCAGCAGCCACCCTGATTGGGGGGACACCGGGGAGCTGTTTTTT. It specifies CASSHPDWGDTGELFF.

Details on this clone: The germline gene is not matched at one end of the junction; a read error may be the cause. The chain joins TRBV5-4 to TRBJ1-4, with D tentatively TRBD1 (5 bases). The CDR3 extends over 15 amino acids. Germline V CDR1 and CDR2: SGHNT, YYREEE (reference sequence). The CDR3 is CASRLDGAPKEKLFF. The CDR3 region has the DNA TGTGCCAGCAGATTGGATGGGGCTCCTAAGGAAAAACTGTTTTTT.

The chain links TRBV27 to TRBJ2-1; 8 positions agree with TRBD2. From germline, CDR1 is MNHEY and CDR2 SMNVEV (reference sequence). This CDR3 contains 15 residues. Trimming took 6 bases from V and 7 from J; bases not matched to a gene: 11. CDR3 loop: CASSLPSGRQNEQFF. The CDR3 DNA follows: TGTGCCAGCAGCCTCCCAAGCGGGAGACAAAATGAGCAGTTCTTC.

The chain combines TRBV12-3 or TRBV12-4 with TRBJ1-3; D is unclear. Deletions cut 4 bases from V and 5 bases from J, with 3 bases between. The CDR3 sequence is 11 residues long. This CDR3 is CASSSRNTIYF. CDR3 coding DNA: TGTGCCAGCAGTTCCAGAAACACCATATATTTT.

The chain couples TRBV30 to TRBJ1-2, with D possibly being TRBD1 (5 bases). The CDR3 contains 13 residues. V lost 4 bases and J lost 4, with 13 bases in between. The V gene's germline CDR1 is GTSNPN and CDR2 SVGIG (reference sequence). CDR3 sequence: CAWTPTVSYGYTF. CDR3 sequence (DNA): TGTGCCTGGACCCCGACAGTCTCCTATGGCTACACCTTC. The full variable domain, completed using reference TRBV30 and TRBJ1-2, is SQTIHQWPATLVQPVGSPLSLECTVEGTSNPNLYWYRQAAGRGLQLLFYSVGIGQISSEVPQNLSASRPQDRQFILSSKKLLLSDSGFYLCAWTPTVSYGYTFGSGTRLTVV.

The V gene is TRBV28, the J gene TRBJ2-1; 15 bases map to TRBD2. Germline CDR1 and CDR2: MDHEN and SYDVKM. The CDR3 totals 15 residues. The ends lost 6 bases at V and 4 bases at J; junction bases unmatched: 1. CDR3 sequence reads: CASSGTSGGYNEQFF. The CDR3 bases are TGTGCCAGCAGCGGGACTAGCGGGGGGTACAATGAGCAGTTCTTC.

In this sample, this clone turned up a few times. The gene calls are TRBV7-9 and TRBJ2-3, with 7 nucleotides matching TRBD2. Germline V gene sequence: CDR1 SEHNR, CDR2 FQNEAQ (reference sequence). V trimming: 5 bases; J trimming: 1 base; junction bases outside the gene matches: 9. CDR3 length: 16 residues. The CDR3 DNA is TGTGCCAGCAGCCCTAGGTCTAGCGGACGCACAGATACGCAGTATTTT. It yields the protein CASSPRSSGRTDTQYF.

V usage is TRBV27 and J usage is TRBJ2-3; 11 positions agree with TRBD2. This CDR3 is built from 16 residues. Germline V gene sequence: CDR1 MNHEY, CDR2 SMNVEV (reference sequence). Losses at the gene ends were 6 bases for V and 5 bases for J; bases not matched to a gene: 10. DNA of the CDR3: TGTGCCAGCAGGTCGATAGCGGGGGGGGAAAGAGATACGCAGTATTTT. Translation gives CASRSIAGGERDTQYF.

The chain employs TRBV28 and TRBJ2-1; D gene ambiguous. The CDR3 has 12 amino acids. V dropped 5 bases and J dropped 6 bases, with 8 bases sitting between them. Germline-derived CDR1 and CDR2 are MDHEN and SYDVKM. In nucleotides, the CDR3 is TGTGCCAGCAGTGTTTCCCTCAATGAGCAGTTCTTC. Its translation is CASSVSLNEQFF.

This clone has a single count. The chain links TRBV10-3 to TRBJ1-1; a weak D match, TRBD1 (5 bases). The CDR3 has 15 amino acids. The germline V and J ends were trimmed by 0 bases and 4 bases, with 12 bases remaining between them. Germline CDR1 ENHRY, CDR2 SYGVKD. The CDR3 here is CAISESPGGGTEAFF. The CDR3 DNA is TGTGCCATCAGTGAGTCCCCGGGGGGAGGCACTGAAGCTTTCTTT.

This chain joins TRBV28 and TRBJ2-1; D is unresolved. CDR1 and CDR2 from the germline V gene are MDHEN and SYDVKM. This CDR3 comprises 15 residues. The V and J ends lost 5 bases and 8 bases respectively, with 19 bases between them. The CDR3 sequence is CASSIPPGTNDEQFF. CDR3 bases: TGTGCCAGCAGTATCCCACCGGGTACCAATGATGAGCAGTTCTTC.

The chain uses TRBV15 and TRBJ2-3; 8 nucleotides match TRBD2. V lost 4 bases to trimming and J lost 2 bases; unmatched junction nucleotides: 11. The CDR3 extends over 17 amino acids. The V gene's germline CDR1 is LNHNV and CDR2 YYDKDF (reference sequence). The CDR3, as DNA: TGTGCCACCAGCAACCCGGATGGCGGGGGGTACACAGATACGCAGTATTTT. Translating it yields CATSNPDGGGYTDTQYF.

This chain joins TRBV7-6 and TRBJ2-5; 11 bases are a match to TRBD2. Trimming at V came to 2 bases and at J to 4 bases, leaving 6 bases not matched to a gene. The length of the CDR3 is 16 residues. Germline V CDR1 and CDR2: SGHVS, FNYEAQ. CDR3 protein: CASSLSRSGGGETQYF. DNA for the CDR3: TGTGCCAGCAGCTTAAGTCGTAGCGGGGGGGGAGAGACCCAGTACTTC.

This clone was seen a few times. The genes are TRBV29-1 and TRBJ2-3; D perhaps matches TRBD2 (5 bases). Trimming removed 1 base at V and 0 bases at J, with 5 bases between. The germline V gene has CDR1 SQVTM and CDR2 ANQGSEA. This CDR3 is 13 amino acids long. This chain's CDR3 is CSVEGGSTDTQYF. The CDR3 DNA is TGCAGCGTTGAAGGCGGGAGCACAGATACGCAGTATTTT.

The chain recombines TRBV18 with TRBJ2-3; TRBD1 aligns across 10 bases. V lost 5 bases, J lost 0 bases, and 11 bases stayed unmatched. Germline V gives CDR1 KGHSH, CDR2 LQKENI. This CDR3 has 18 residues. Here the CDR3 DNA reads TGTGCCAGCTCATCTGACAGGGGGCGAACTATTAGCACAGATACGCAGTATTTT. It is translated as CASSSDRGRTISTDTQYF. The full variable domain, its missing parts supplied by reference TRBV18 and TRBJ2-3, is NAGVMQNPRHLVRRRGQEARLRCSPMKGHSHVYWYRQLPEEGLKFMVYLQKENIIDESGMPKERFSAEFPKEGPSILRIQQVVRGDSAAYFCASSSDRGRTISTDTQYFGPGTRLTVL.

The chain has TRBV19 and TRBJ2-7; TRBD2 might be the D (5 bases). Germline assignment: CDR1 LNHDA and CDR2 SQIVND (reference sequence). V lost 9 bases to trimming and J lost 1 base, with 13 bases between them. The CDR3 covers 13 residues. The CDR3 DNA reads TGTGCCAGACCTCCAGCGGTATCCTACGAGCAGTACTTC. Its protein is CARPPAVSYEQYF.

Only one count was recorded for this clone. The genes are TRBV6-2 or TRBV6-3 and TRBJ2-5; TRBD2 matches 14 bases. Per the germline V gene, CDR1 is MNHEY and CDR2 is SVGEGT. The CDR3 loop spans 16 amino acids. The trim removed 6 bases at V and 1 base at J, leaving 4 bases unmatched. The CDR3 sequence is CASSDGLAGGQETQYF. Here the CDR3 DNA reads TGTGCCAGCAGCGATGGACTAGCGGGGGGCCAAGAGACCCAGTACTTC.

The chain combines TRBV4-3 with TRBJ2-1, with a weak D call TRBD1 (6 bases). The CDR3 length is 16 residues. The ends were cut back, 1 base at V and 6 bases at J, with 16 bases in the middle. Germline V gives CDR1 LGHNA, CDR2 YSLEER. The chain's CDR3 is CASSQVAPTQGNEQFF. In DNA form, the CDR3 reads TGCGCCAGCAGCCAAGTCGCGCCGACACAGGGCAATGAGCAGTTCTTC.

The V and J genes are TRBV4-3 and TRBJ2-5; the D gene is possibly TRBD1 (5 bases). Germline CDR1 and CDR2: LGHNA and YSLEER. Trimming shortened V by 0 bases and J by 5 bases, and 10 bases separated the two germline ends. The CDR3 runs to 14 residues. This chain's CDR3 is CASSQDQGAETQYF. CDR3 nucleotides: TGCGCCAGCAGCCAAGACCAGGGTGCGGAGACCCAGTACTTC.

This clone was observed a handful of times. The DNA for the CDR3 is TGCGCCAGCAGCTTTACAGGGGAGTATGGCTACACCTTC. This codes for CASSFTGEYGYTF. This chain connects TRBV5-1 to TRBJ1-2, with 7 positions matching TRBD1. The germline V gene encodes CDR1 SGHRS and CDR2 YFSETQ. The V segment lost 2 bases and the J segment 5 bases; nucleotides outside the gene matches: 3. The CDR3 has 13 amino acids.